This entry features one T cell receptor (beta chain) sequence. Trimming pared 8 bases from V and 4 bases from J, leaving 11 bases between. This CDR3 is built from 12 residues. Germline CDR1 ENHRY, CDR2 SYGVKD. The authors' processing: The assay estimated nucleated cells by amplifying reference gene primers. TCRdb's table, derived via immunoSEQ multiplex PCR, lists solely in-frame clones and lacks some. The D gene and trimming were derived from the DNA, and the V and J assignments and clone size from that table. This table has 50,000 to 70,000 clones, 65% to 90% appearing once. The data are from a study of blood T cell repertoires in COVID-19. The wider study: In each case, the material was cDNA or gDNA derived from T cells, B-cell-depleted T cells, or PBMCs.

The rearrangement links TRBV10-3 to TRBJ1-1; possible D gene TRBD1, 5 bases. The clonotype originates from a woman aged 55-70 years with acute or convalescent COVID-19. The source material was peripheral blood. DNA for the CDR3: TGTGCCATCGGGGGGGTTGCCACTGAAGCTTTCTTT. Residues: CAIGGVATEAFF.